This entry lists 16 T cell receptor beta chains sequenced from one sample in a study of cytomegalovirus exposure and HLA in healthy donors. The study ran its PCR with 60 Vbeta and 13 Jbeta primers. Method: immunoSEQ multiplex PCR; TCRdb's copy keeps in-frame clones and lacks some. The data contain tens of thousands of clones, 70% to 85% of them singletons. The sequenced sample consisted of PBMCs. The source of these receptors is a man aged 25-40 years in good health and CMV-seropositive.

This clone appeared a few times. The genes are TRBV28 and TRBJ2-7, with 8 bases fitting TRBD2. Trimming took 8 bases from V and 4 from J; bases not matched to a gene: 10. The germline V gene encodes CDR1 MDHEN and CDR2 SYDVKM. This CDR3 comprises 14 residues. DNA of the CDR3: TGTGCCAGCCAGCGGGAGCCCCCCTTTTACGAGCAGTACTTC. Translated, it gives CASQREPPFYEQYF.

This clone was observed a single time. The chain carries TRBV5-1 and TRBJ2-3, with D perhaps TRBD2 (5 bases). This CDR3 contains 15 residues. The V end lost 4 bases, the J end lost 1 base, and 13 bases lay between the germline ends. Germline assignment: CDR1 SGHRS and CDR2 YFSETQ. Written as DNA, the CDR3 is TGCGCCAGCAGCCCCTCGTGGGAGCGCACAGATACGCAGTATTTT. The encoded protein is CASSPSWERTDTQYF.

A few counts support this clone. The gene calls are TRBV4-1 and TRBJ2-5; 7 bases line up with TRBD1. The CDR3 is made up of 15 amino acids. Germline values: CDR1 MGHRA, CDR2 YSYEKL. After removal of 1 base from V and 4 bases from J, the junction contained 6 bases not matched to a gene. CDR3 protein: CASSQAHRGTETQYF. The CDR3 bases are TGCGCCAGCAGCCAAGCCCACAGGGGCACAGAGACCCAGTACTTC.

V is TRBV6-1 and J is TRBJ2-1; TRBD1 agrees at 7 bases. The CDR3 sequence is 14 residues long. In germline, CDR1 is MNHNS, CDR2 SASEGT. V was pared by 8 bases and J by 3 bases, with 7 bases of the junction left unmatched. The CDR3 DNA reads as TGTGCCAGCGTCGTGACAGGGCTCTACAATGAGCAGTTCTTC. It codes for CASVVTGLYNEQFF.

The chain links TRBV6-6 to TRBJ1-4, with D possibly TRBD1 on 6 matching bases. Germline loops: CDR1 MNHNY, CDR2 SVGAGI (reference sequence). The CDR3 contains 14 residues. With 0 bases removed from V and 8 bases from J, the gap between germline ends came to 10 bases. The chain's CDR3 is CASSYSQGLEKLFF. The CDR3 nucleotides read TGTGCCAGCAGTTACTCCCAGGGGCTCGAAAAACTGTTTTTT.

The rearrangement links TRBV7-9 to TRBJ1-2; D ambiguous. The CDR3 totals 14 residues. V was cut by 4 bases and J by 8 bases, with 17 bases left in between. Germline V gene data show CDR1 as SEHNR and CDR2 as FQNEAQ (reference sequence). The chain's CDR3 is CASSYPLAADGYTF. DNA for the CDR3: TGTGCCAGCAGCTACCCGTTGGCGGCAGACGGCTACACCTTC.

The chain couples TRBV6-1 to TRBJ2-7; TRBD1 aligns across 8 bases. Germline assignment: CDR1 MNHNS and CDR2 SASEGT. V lost 8 bases and J lost 5; bases outside the gene matches: 14. The CDR3 is 15 amino acids. The DNA for the CDR3 is TGTGCCAGCCGGACAGGGTTCCCAAATGGGGACGAGCAGTACTTC. It specifies CASRTGFPNGDEQYF.

The V and J genes are TRBV5-1 and TRBJ2-3, with TRBD1 identical over 9 bases. The CDR3 is made up of 16 amino acids. Trimming removed 0 bases from V and 5 bases from J; junction bases left unmatched: 7. Germline assignment: CDR1 SGHRS and CDR2 YFSETQ. CDR3 residues: CASSLVPGTGKDTQYF. The CDR3 DNA follows: TGCGCCAGCAGCTTGGTCCCCGGGACAGGGAAAGATACGCAGTATTTT.

This clone was recorded a few times. V and J are TRBV5-8 and TRBJ2-3, with 7 bases matching TRBD2. The CDR3 runs 15 residues. Germline CDR1 SGHTS, CDR2 YDEGEE. Trimming removed 0 bases from V and 2 bases from J; junction bases left unmatched: 3. CDR3 region: CASSLGLAATDTQYF. The DNA for the CDR3 is TGTGCCAGCAGCTTGGGGCTAGCGGCCACAGATACGCAGTATTTT.

This chain links TRBV10-3 with TRBJ2-7, with 7 bases aligning to TRBD2. In germline, CDR1 is ENHRY, CDR2 SYGVKD. This CDR3 is 14 amino acids long. With 7 bases clipped from V and 2 bases from J, the junction kept 8 bases outside the gene matches. The CDR3 DNA reads TGTGCCATCAAGGGAGGGGTCCTCACCTACGAGCAGTACTTC. Translated, it gives CAIKGGVLTYEQYF.

The gene calls are TRBV7-9 and TRBJ2-2; D is perhaps TRBD2 (6 bases). The V gene lost 1 base and the J gene lost 6 bases, with 12 bases spanning the gap. The germline V gene has CDR1 SEHNR and CDR2 FQNEAQ (reference sequence). The CDR3 is 15 amino acids. The CDR3 loop is CASSLDEGRSGELFF. CDR3 sequence (DNA): TGTGCCAGCAGCTTAGATGAGGGGAGGTCCGGGGAGCTGTTTTTT.

The chain has TRBV4-3 and TRBJ1-1; 9 bases match TRBD1. V shed 1 base, J shed 6 bases, and the junction held 3 bases outside the gene matches. CDR1 and CDR2 (germline): LGHNA, YSLEER. This CDR3 region has 14 residues. The CDR3: CASSQARTGAEAFF. CDR3 DNA sequence: TGCGCCAGCAGCCAAGCCCGGACAGGGGCTGAAGCTTTCTTT.

The chain links TRBV5-1 to TRBJ2-5; possibly TRBD2 for D (7 bases). CDR1 is SGHRS, CDR2 YFSETQ, per germline. The V gene lost 4 bases and the J gene lost 2 bases, with 21 bases spanning the gap. The CDR3 is made up of 17 amino acids. Here the CDR3 DNA reads TGCGCCAGCAGCCCGACCCGTCGGGGGGCCCCTCAAGAGACCCAGTACTTC. The encoded protein is CASSPTRRGAPQETQYF.

The chain is built from TRBV4-2 and TRBJ1-4; D remains ambiguous. The CDR3 spans 12 residues. Germline CDR1 and CDR2: LGHNA and YNFKEQ. V shed 3 bases and J shed 7 bases, with 6 bases lying between them. The CDR3 protein is CASSHLSEKLFF. Written as DNA, the CDR3 is TGTGCCAGCAGCCATTTATCTGAAAAACTGTTTTTT.

This clone showed up just a few times. The CDR3 reads CASSLASTTTNEKLFF. The CDR3 DNA is TGTGCCAGCAGCTTAGCCTCGACAACAACTAATGAAAAACTGTTTTTT. The chain employs TRBV7-8 and TRBJ1-4; D gene unclear. Germline assignment: CDR1 SGHVS and CDR2 FQNEAQ. V shed 0 bases and J shed 0 bases, with 8 bases lying between them. The CDR3 has 16 residues.

In nucleotides, the CDR3 is TGCGCCAGCAGCCACAAAGGGGGCGGAGGCACTGAAGCTTTCTTT. Its translation: CASSHKGGGGTEAFF. The chain is built from TRBV4-1 and TRBJ1-1; 7 nucleotides match TRBD1. Germline CDR1 reads MGHRA; CDR2 reads YSYEKL. The CDR3 is 15 amino acids. After removal of 3 bases from V and 4 bases from J, the junction contained 8 bases not matched to a gene.